This T cell receptor beta chain was recorded in a study of T cells after yellow fever vaccination. Study conclusions and caveats: Among primary-vaccination clones, most reappeared after the booster, at about 95% for CD4 and approximately 88% for CD8. It was a small share of clonotypes that appeared in both CD4 and CD8 compartments.

This clonotype occurred a few times. Its specificity is not known. Template switching by 5'RACE produced TCR cDNA, adding a universal primer site and UMIs. Via MiXCR, TCRdb re-called the 5' RACE reads, giving one row per CDR3 protein. The profile shows around 360,000 distinct CDR3 sequences, more than 9% of them singletons. CDR1 SGHTA and CDR2 FQGNSA come from the germline V gene. The CDR3 is 14 residues long. Trimming took 5 bases from V and 13 from J, leaving 18 bases between them. The sample in question was PBMCs, obtained on the day of the first yellow fever vaccination. J is TRBJ1-6 and V is TRBV7-2, with a weak D call TRBD1 (5 bases). The sequence came from a man between 18 and 35 years old who received the YFV17D yellow fever vaccine. CDR3 sequence reads: CASSPRGTVSPLHF. DNA for the CDR3: TGTGCCAGCAGCCCTCGGGGGACGGTTTCCCCCCTCCACTTT.